This entry concerns a single T cell receptor (beta chain). Its antigen is unknown. Measured with immunoSEQ multiplex PCR; TCRdb has only the in-frame clones, and not every one. Among about 240,000 clones, more than 65% were seen once, and the ten largest hold around 0.61%. Trimming took off 5 bases at V and 0 bases at J, with 11 bases between the two ends. CDR3 length equals 14 residues. The germline gives CDR1 GTSNPN, CDR2 SVGIG (reference sequence). The data belong to a study of Tregs in tolerant kidney transplant recipients. Study-level results: Activated donor B cell expansion appeared to reveal the most relevant donor-specific TCRbeta repertoire.

The chain recombines TRBV30 with TRBJ1-3; tentative D call: TRBD1 (5 bases). The receptor was derived from a human donor in good health. Sequenced sample: CD4+ T cells from blood. This CDR3 is CAWVGRNSGNTIYF. CDR3 DNA sequence: TGTGCCTGGGTGGGACGGAACTCTGGAAACACCATATATTTT.